The rows below give T cell receptor beta chains drawn from one sample of a study of early T cells in non-severe SARS-CoV-2 infection. TCRdb used MiXCR to reprocess the 5' RACE reads, holding one entry per CDR3 protein. The data contain some 63,000 distinct CDR3 sequences, over 10% of them seen just once; the ten biggest clones take up around 4.5%. Specimen: whole blood. Every receptor here comes from an adult who was a healthcare worker with PCR-confirmed SARS-CoV-2 infection or an uninfected control (not recorded which). CDR3s include the opening cysteine and the closing phenylalanine or tryptophan. Fields, in order: clone size, J gene, V gene, D gene, CDR3 protein, CDR3 DNA. D genes are given only for firm matches. Only part of the rows carry a size: once, few, many, or a class if the clone is expanded.

clone size: many; J gene: TRBJ1-1; V gene: TRBV5-1; D gene: NA; CDR3 protein: CASSSRADTEAFF; CDR3 DNA: TGCGCCAGCAGCTCCCGGGCGGACACTGAAGCTTTCTTT
clone size: many; J gene: TRBJ1-2; V gene: TRBV2; D gene: TRBD1; CDR3 protein: CASSENRGFDGYTF; CDR3 DNA: TGTGCCAGCAGTGAAAACAGGGGTTTCGATGGCTACACCTTC
clone size: few; J gene: TRBJ2-7; V gene: TRBV6-6; D gene: NA; CDR3 protein: CASSWQGNYEQYF; CDR3 DNA: TGTGCCAGCAGTTGGCAGGGGAACTACGAGCAGTACTTC
clone size: NA; J gene: TRBJ2-7; V gene: TRBV6-2/TRBV6-3; D gene: TRBD1; CDR3 protein: CASSYLTGRGVEQYF; CDR3 DNA: TGTGCCAGCAGTTACCTGACAGGGCGAGGGGTGGAGCAGTACTTC
clone size: NA; J gene: TRBJ2-1; V gene: TRBV20-1; D gene: NA; CDR3 protein: CSAVPGLDNEQFF; CDR3 DNA: TGCAGTGCCGTACCGGGACTGGACAATGAGCAGTTCTTC
clone size: few; J gene: TRBJ2-3; V gene: TRBV11-2; D gene: NA; CDR3 protein: CASSLGQSTDQYF; CDR3 DNA: TGTGCCAGCAGCTTAGGGCAGTCCACAGATCAGTATTTT
clone size: many; J gene: TRBJ2-5; V gene: TRBV9; D gene: NA; CDR3 protein: CASSPQPLGAIAAQETQYF; CDR3 DNA: TGTGCCAGCAGCCCCCAACCCCTTGGGGCTATAGCGGCGCAAGAGACCCAGTACTTC
clone size: few; J gene: TRBJ2-1; V gene: TRBV5-1; D gene: TRBD1; CDR3 protein: CASSIPGTGSDEQFF; CDR3 DNA: TGCGCCAGCAGCATACCCGGGACAGGTTCTGATGAGCAGTTCTTC
clone size: NA; J gene: TRBJ2-2; V gene: TRBV12-3/TRBV12-4; D gene: TRBD1; CDR3 protein: CASSPGQGVNTGELFF; CDR3 DNA: TGTGCCAGCAGTCCAGGACAGGGGGTAAACACCGGGGAGCTGTTTTTT
clone size: medium-sized; J gene: TRBJ1-1; V gene: TRBV13; D gene: NA; CDR3 protein: CASGLGAGVSEAFF; CDR3 DNA: TGTGCCAGCGGGTTGGGGGCAGGGGTGTCTGAAGCTTTCTTT
clone size: many; J gene: TRBJ1-6; V gene: TRBV10-3; D gene: TRBD1; CDR3 protein: CAISDFSTGTSPLHF; CDR3 DNA: TGTGCCATCAGTGATTTTTCGACAGGGACTTCACCCCTCCACTTT
clone size: many; J gene: TRBJ1-1; V gene: TRBV6-6; D gene: TRBD1; CDR3 protein: CASSYTHLDRGPLNTEAFF; CDR3 DNA: TGTGCCAGCAGTTACACCCACCTGGACAGGGGCCCCCTGAACACTGAAGCTTTCTTT
clone size: many; J gene: TRBJ2-5; V gene: TRBV4-3; D gene: NA; CDR3 protein: CASSLSNLVGQTQYF; CDR3 DNA: TGCGCCAGCAGCCTCAGTAACCTGGTAGGGCAGACCCAGTACTTC
clone size: few; J gene: TRBJ2-1; V gene: TRBV20-1; D gene: NA; CDR3 protein: CSARRPSSNEQFF; CDR3 DNA: TGCAGTGCTAGGAGGCCGAGCAGCAATGAGCAGTTCTTC
clone size: many; J gene: TRBJ1-1; V gene: TRBV5-1; D gene: NA; CDR3 protein: CASSLDRVVNTEAFF; CDR3 DNA: TGCGCCAGCAGCTTGGACAGGGTGGTGAACACTGAAGCTTTCTTT
clone size: few; J gene: TRBJ1-5; V gene: TRBV6-4; D gene: NA; CDR3 protein: CASSDIGGQPQHF; CDR3 DNA: TGTGCCAGCAGTGACATAGGGGGTCAGCCCCAGCATTTT
clone size: many; J gene: TRBJ2-2; V gene: TRBV10-3; D gene: NA; CDR3 protein: CAISESFTGELFF; CDR3 DNA: TGTGCCATCAGTGAGAGCTTCACCGGGGAGCTGTTTTTT
clone size: many; J gene: TRBJ2-3; V gene: TRBV7-9; D gene: NA; CDR3 protein: CASSSDASTDTQYF; CDR3 DNA: TGTGCCAGCAGCTCGGACGCTAGCACAGATACGCAGTATTTT
clone size: NA; J gene: TRBJ2-5; V gene: TRBV6-5; D gene: NA; CDR3 protein: CASSYERGSETQYF; CDR3 DNA: TGTGCCAGCAGTTATGAAAGGGGGTCCGAGACCCAGTACTTC
clone size: NA; J gene: TRBJ2-5; V gene: TRBV20-1; D gene: TRBD2; CDR3 protein: CSAPGTSGEETQYF; CDR3 DNA: TGCAGTGCTCCCGGGACTAGCGGAGAAGAGACCCAGTACTTC
clone size: NA; J gene: TRBJ2-7; V gene: TRBV3-1; D gene: TRBD1; CDR3 protein: CASSSRGQGSYEQYF; CDR3 DNA: TGTGCCAGCAGCTCGCGGGGACAGGGATCCTACGAGCAGTACTTC
clone size: many; J gene: TRBJ1-6; V gene: TRBV27; D gene: NA; CDR3 protein: CASSRLVDSPLHF; CDR3 DNA: TGTGCCAGCAGCAGATTGGTGGATTCACCCCTCCACTTT
clone size: many; J gene: TRBJ2-5; V gene: TRBV20-1; D gene: TRBD2; CDR3 protein: CSAFSGGAVETQYF; CDR3 DNA: TGCAGTGCTTTTAGCGGGGGGGCCGTAGAGACCCAGTACTTC
clone size: NA; J gene: TRBJ2-1; V gene: TRBV7-2; D gene: TRBD2; CDR3 protein: CASRGGGSYNEQFF; CDR3 DNA: TGTGCCTCCCGGGGGGGAGGTTCCTACAATGAGCAGTTCTTC
clone size: many; J gene: TRBJ1-1; V gene: TRBV20-1; D gene: TRBD1; CDR3 protein: CSASGTGGNTEAFF; CDR3 DNA: TGCAGTGCTAGCGGGACAGGGGGCAACACTGAAGCTTTCTTT
clone size: NA; J gene: TRBJ2-7; V gene: TRBV4-1; D gene: NA; CDR3 protein: CASSQGRTYEQYF; CDR3 DNA: TGCGCCAGCAGCCAAGGACGGACCTACGAGCAGTACTTC
clone size: few; J gene: TRBJ1-2; V gene: TRBV2; D gene: NA; CDR3 protein: CASRARTGERGGYTF; CDR3 DNA: TGTGCCAGCAGGGCCCGGACGGGGGAGCGGGGTGGCTACACCTTC
clone size: few; J gene: TRBJ1-4; V gene: TRBV12-3/TRBV12-4; D gene: NA; CDR3 protein: CASRPRDTVRVEKLFF; CDR3 DNA: TGTGCCAGCAGGCCCCGGGACACCGTGAGGGTAGAAAAACTGTTTTTT
clone size: once; J gene: TRBJ1-2; V gene: TRBV20-1; D gene: NA; CDR3 protein: CSASGQNYGYTF; CDR3 DNA: TGCAGTGCTAGTGGGCAGAACTATGGCTACACCTTC
clone size: NA; J gene: TRBJ2-3; V gene: TRBV21-1; D gene: NA; CDR3 protein: CASSNSNTQYF; CDR3 DNA: TGTGCCAGCAGCAATTCAAATACGCAGTATTTT
clone size: NA; J gene: TRBJ2-1; V gene: TRBV30; D gene: NA; CDR3 protein: CAWSGPSNEQFF; CDR3 DNA: TGTGCCTGGAGCGGGCCTAGCAATGAGCAGTTCTTC
clone size: many; J gene: TRBJ2-5; V gene: TRBV20-1; D gene: NA; CDR3 protein: CSARTGETQYF; CDR3 DNA: TGCAGTGCTAGAACCGGAGAGACCCAGTACTTC
clone size: NA; J gene: TRBJ1-2; V gene: TRBV7-2; D gene: TRBD1; CDR3 protein: CASSLGTGVSNYGYTF; CDR3 DNA: TGTGCCAGCAGCTTAGGGACAGGGGTTTCTAACTATGGCTACACCTTC
clone size: many; J gene: TRBJ1-5; V gene: TRBV4-1; D gene: TRBD1; CDR3 protein: CASSQVTGSNQPQHF; CDR3 DNA: TGCGCCAGCAGCCAAGTGACAGGGAGCAATCAGCCCCAGCATTTT
clone size: many; J gene: TRBJ2-1; V gene: TRBV7-3; D gene: TRBD2; CDR3 protein: CASRSGTSGSYNEQFF; CDR3 DNA: TGTGCCAGCAGGTCCGGGACTAGCGGCTCCTACAATGAGCAGTTCTTC
clone size: NA; J gene: TRBJ2-2; V gene: TRBV12-3/TRBV12-4; D gene: NA; CDR3 protein: CASSLGLLSGGTGELFF; CDR3 DNA: TGTGCCAGCAGTTTGGGCCTACTTTCTGGGGGGACCGGGGAGCTGTTTTTT
clone size: many; J gene: TRBJ1-3; V gene: TRBV15; D gene: NA; CDR3 protein: CATSRDGISGNTIYF; CDR3 DNA: TGTGCCACCAGCAGAGATGGGATCTCAGGAAACACCATATATTTT
clone size: many; J gene: TRBJ2-3; V gene: TRBV6-5; D gene: NA; CDR3 protein: CASSYRRGAGTDTQYF; CDR3 DNA: TGTGCCAGCAGTTACCGTCGGGGGGCTGGCACAGATACGCAGTATTTT
clone size: many; J gene: TRBJ1-2; V gene: TRBV11-2; D gene: NA; CDR3 protein: CASSLGINYGYTF; CDR3 DNA: TGTGCCAGCAGCTTAGGGATCAACTATGGCTACACCTTC
clone size: many; J gene: TRBJ1-2; V gene: TRBV29-1; D gene: NA; CDR3 protein: CSVYDYGYTF; CDR3 DNA: TGCAGCGTTTACGACTATGGCTACACCTTC
clone size: many; J gene: TRBJ2-1; V gene: TRBV4-2; D gene: NA; CDR3 protein: CASSQAALANEQFF; CDR3 DNA: TGTGCCAGCAGCCAAGCCGCACTAGCTAATGAGCAGTTCTTC
clone size: many; J gene: TRBJ1-4; V gene: TRBV11-2; D gene: NA; CDR3 protein: CASSPAGRVRANEKLFF; CDR3 DNA: TGTGCCAGCAGCCCTGCCGGCCGAGTGAGGGCAAATGAAAAACTGTTTTTT
clone size: NA; J gene: TRBJ1-5; V gene: TRBV6-2/TRBV6-3; D gene: NA; CDR3 protein: CASSDPTVSQHF; CDR3 DNA: TGTGCCAGCAGTGATCCCACTGTATCGCAGCATTTT
clone size: many; J gene: TRBJ2-7; V gene: TRBV7-2; D gene: NA; CDR3 protein: CASSLEGNSYEQYF; CDR3 DNA: TGTGCCAGCAGCTTAGAGGGTAACTCCTACGAGCAGTACTTC
clone size: few; J gene: TRBJ2-3; V gene: TRBV5-1; D gene: TRBD2; CDR3 protein: CASSSTSGGAEQYF; CDR3 DNA: TGCGCCAGCAGCTCGACTAGCGGGGGGGCCGAGCAGTATTTT
clone size: many; J gene: TRBJ1-4; V gene: TRBV27; D gene: TRBD1; CDR3 protein: CASSSTGGWEEKLFF; CDR3 DNA: TGTGCCAGCAGTTCGACAGGGGGGTGGGAGGAAAAACTGTTTTTT
clone size: many; J gene: TRBJ2-5; V gene: TRBV7-6; D gene: NA; CDR3 protein: CASSFFQEETQYF; CDR3 DNA: TGTGCCAGCAGCTTTTTCCAGGAGGAGACCCAGTACTTC
clone size: NA; J gene: TRBJ2-1; V gene: TRBV20-1; D gene: NA; CDR3 protein: CSATRASYNEQFF; CDR3 DNA: TGCAGTGCGACTAGGGCCTCCTACAATGAGCAGTTCTTC